Below are 27 T cell receptor beta chains sequenced from a single sample in a study of blood T cells in healthy people across ages. The authors ran a second PCR of about 7 to 11 cycles using a sample-barcoded 5' primer and a J-beta primer mix. TCRdb reanalysed the 5' RACE reads using MiXCR and keeps one entry per CDR3 protein. The table shows 1,800,000 or so distinct CDR3 sequences, with about two fifths occurring only once. The sequenced sample consisted of blood. The receptors were sampled from a human donor in good health.

This clonotype was counted between two and nine times. The chain recombines TRBV21-1 with TRBJ2-6. TRBV21-1 is deemed a pseudogene. CDR3 length: 16 amino acids. CDR3 protein: CASSISQGSGANVLTF. The CDR3 DNA sequence: TGTGCCAGCAGCATATCGCAGGGATCTGGGGCCAACGTCCTGACTTTC.

Here the CDR3 DNA reads TGTGCCAGCAGCCAAAATGTAGGGGACTACGAGCAGTACTTC. Translation: CASSQNVGDYEQYF. The J gene is TRBJ2-4, the V gene TRBV3-1; TRBD1 might be the D (5 bases). With the DNA end fitting TRBJ2-7 better, the J assignment may be wrong. The CDR3 runs 14 residues. Germline assignment: CDR1 LGHDT and CDR2 YNNKEL (reference sequence).

The table lists this clonotype with a few counts. V gene TRBV5-6 combines with J gene TRBJ2-1; D remains unclear. The ends were cut back, 5 bases at V and 4 bases at J, with 16 bases in the middle. The V gene's germline CDR1 is SGHDT and CDR2 YYEEEE. CDR3 length: 15 residues. The CDR3 loop is CASSYTNDGYNEQFF. CDR3 nucleotide sequence: TGTGCCAGCAGTTATACAAACGACGGTTACAATGAGCAGTTCTTC.

The chain links TRBV4-1 to TRBJ2-3, with D unresolved. Trimming removed 1 base at V and 4 bases at J, with 12 bases between. Germline-derived CDR1 and CDR2 are MGHRA and YSYEKL. The CDR3 loop spans 15 amino acids. CDR3 sequence: CASSQVESPPDTQYF. CDR3 DNA: TGCGCCAGCAGCCAAGTGGAAAGCCCCCCAGATACGCAGTATTTT.

As for this clonotype: A read error may produce the germline difference seen at one junction end. The DNA for the CDR3 is TGTGCCGGCAGCCAAGATGGAGGCAGCGGGGCCGACGTCCTGACTTTC. It yields the protein CAGSQDGGSGADVLTF. This chain uses TRBV4-2 with TRBJ2-6; 7 bases line up with TRBD2. Germline assignment: CDR1 LGHNA and CDR2 YNFKEQ. This CDR3 comprises 16 residues.

The chain uses TRBV15 and TRBJ2-7; D might be TRBD1 (6 bases). V dropped 1 base and J dropped 6 bases, with 10 bases sitting between them. Germline CDR1 LNHNV, CDR2 YYDKDF (reference sequence). This CDR3 contains 13 residues. CDR3 protein: CATSRARGGEQYF. In nucleotides, the CDR3 is TGTGCCACCAGCAGAGCCCGAGGGGGCGAGCAGTACTTC.

This clonotype was found a few times. The chain is built from TRBV28 and TRBJ2-4; D is ambiguous. The DNA end is more similar to TRBJ2-7, so the J call may be wrong. Per the germline V gene, CDR1 is MDHEN and CDR2 is SYDVKM. The CDR3 totals 17 residues. For the CDR3, the DNA is TGTGCCAGCAGTTCCCCCTCTTCCGACAAGACTTTCGACGAGCAGTACTTC. It encodes CASSSPSSDKTFDEQYF.

This clonotype was seen a few times. The chain carries TRBV7-8 and TRBJ1-1; D gene ambiguous. Germline CDR1 is SGHVS and CDR2 is FQNEAQ. V was cut by 0 bases and J by 6 bases, with 8 bases left in between. The CDR3 spans 13 residues. Here the CDR3 reads CASSLARGPEAFF. The CDR3 nucleotides are TGTGCCAGCAGCTTAGCGCGAGGGCCTGAAGCTTTCTTT. Full variable domain (remainder filled in from reference TRBV7-8 and TRBJ1-1): GAGVSQSPRYKVAKRGQDVALRCDPISGHVSLFWYQQALGQGPEFLTYFQNEAQLDKSGLPSDRFFAERPEGSVSTLKIQRTQQEDSAVYLCASSLARGPEAFFGQGTRLTVV.

With respect to this clonotype: Sequence at one end of the junction differs from germline and may be a read error. The chain joins TRBV2 to TRBJ1-5; D gene ambiguous. The CDR3 runs 12 residues. Germline CDR1 is SNHLY and CDR2 is FYNNEI. The CDR3 protein is CASREDHQPQHF. The CDR3 region has the DNA TGTGCCAGCAGGGAAGATCATCAGCCCCAGCATTTT.

The V gene is TRBV4-3, the J gene TRBJ1-4; 7 nucleotides agree with TRBD1. The J segment lost 5 bases and the V segment lost 0 bases, leaving 9 bases of the junction unmatched. There are 17 residues in the CDR3. Germline loops: CDR1 LGHNA, CDR2 YSLEER. The CDR3: CASSQEGGQRINEKLFF. The CDR3 DNA reads as TGCGCCAGCAGCCAAGAGGGGGGACAGAGAATCAATGAAAAACTGTTTTTT.

This clonotype was recorded a few times. The rearrangement joins TRBV28 to TRBJ1-6, with D possibly being TRBD1 (5 bases). In germline, CDR1 is MDHEN, CDR2 SYDVKM. Trimming took off 8 bases at V and 13 bases at J, with 15 bases between the two ends. This CDR3 is built from 12 residues. As DNA, the CDR3 is TGTGCCAGCGAAGGCGGGGCGAGGCCCCTCCACTTT. Protein sequence: CASEGGARPLHF.

There are a few counts of this clonotype. J is TRBJ1-1 and V is TRBV7-2; no reliable D call. The CDR3 consists of 13 residues. V lost 0 bases and J lost 9, with 11 bases in between. Germline V lookup: CDR1 SGHTA, CDR2 FQGNSA. The CDR3: CASSLARDSQAFF. Here the CDR3 DNA reads TGTGCCAGCAGCTTAGCGAGGGATAGTCAAGCTTTCTTT.

This clonotype has only a few counts. The chain employs TRBV7-2 and TRBJ2-5, with TRBD1 as a possible D gene (6 bases). The J call may be in error: the DNA end matches TRBJ2-7 better. CDR1 SGHTA and CDR2 FQGNSA come from the germline V gene. This CDR3 is 13 amino acids long. Here the CDR3 DNA reads TGTGCCAGCAGCTGGCGGGCAGGGGACGAGCAGTACTTC. Translating gives CASSWRAGDEQYF.

This clonotype has a handful of counts. V is TRBV29-1 and J is TRBJ2-1, with a weak D call TRBD2 (5 bases). With 3 bases removed from V and 9 bases from J, the gap between germline ends came to 15 bases. The germline CDR1 and CDR2 sequences are SQVTM and ANQGSEA. The CDR3 extends over 13 amino acids. CDR3 region: CSVDLTRRGEQFF. For the CDR3, the DNA is TGCAGCGTTGATCTAACGCGCCGGGGTGAGCAGTTCTTC.

This sequence joins TRBV10-3 and TRBJ2-7; tentatively, D is TRBD2 (6 bases). The V end lost 3 bases, the J end lost 5 bases, and 14 bases lay between the germline ends. This CDR3 has 14 amino acids. Looked up from germline, CDR1 is ENHRY and CDR2 is SYGVKD. The DNA for the CDR3 is TGTGCCATCAGTGATCGGAGGGCAGGCGACGAGCAGTACTTC. Translating it yields CAISDRRAGDEQYF.

This clonotype was picked up a small number of times. V usage is TRBV5-1 and J usage is TRBJ2-1; D not resolved. This CDR3 spans 15 amino acids. Trimming shortened V by 5 bases and J by 0 bases, and 12 bases separated the two germline ends. CDR1 is SGHRS and CDR2 is YFSETQ in the germline V gene. The DNA of the CDR3 is TGCGCCAGCAGTGCGGCGTTGAGCTCCTACAATGAGCAGTTCTTC. Its translation is CASSAALSSYNEQFF.

The V gene is TRBV5-1, the J gene TRBJ1-1; D unresolved. Germline CDR1 is SGHRS and CDR2 is YFSETQ. V was clipped by 0 bases and J by 0 bases, with 15 bases between them. CDR3 length: 17 amino acids. The CDR3 DNA sequence: TGCGCCAGCAGCTTGGCGGGGTCCTCGGGTATGAACACTGAAGCTTTCTTT. The encoded protein is CASSLAGSSGMNTEAFF.

J is TRBJ1-6 and V is TRBV7-6; a weak D match, TRBD1 (5 bases). Germline CDR1 and CDR2: SGHVS and FNYEAQ. The V end lost 2 bases, the J end lost 10 bases, and 9 bases lay between the germline ends. There are 13 residues in the CDR3. The CDR3 region has the DNA TGTGCCAGCAGCTTACCAGGGACCTCACCCCTCCACTTT. The encoded protein is CASSLPGTSPLHF.

In its sample, this clonotype was seen a few times. V gene TRBV29-1 combines with J gene TRBJ2-7, with 9 bases that match TRBD1. V gave up 6 bases and J gave up 3 bases; unmatched junction bases: 9. CDR1 SQVTM and CDR2 ANQGSEA come from the germline V gene. This CDR3 contains 14 residues. Here the CDR3 DNA reads TGCAGCGTCGAGGGACAGGGCCGAAACTACGAGCAGTACTTC. Translated: CSVEGQGRNYEQYF.

The sample holds many counts of this clonotype. The genes are TRBV29-1 and TRBJ1-2; D is undetermined. V shed 6 bases and J shed 5 bases, with 16 bases lying between them. Germline assignment: CDR1 SQVTM and CDR2 ANQGSEA. The CDR3 is made up of 13 amino acids. The CDR3 here is CSVADGFGYGYTF. The CDR3 DNA sequence: TGCAGCGTCGCGGACGGATTTGGGTATGGCTACACCTTC.

For the CDR3, the DNA is TGTGCCAGCAGCTTAGTGAATCTAGCGGCGGGCACAGATACGCAGTATTTT. It yields the protein CASSLVNLAAGTDTQYF. The V call is TRBV7-2, the J call TRBJ2-3; TRBD2 aligns across 7 bases. The germline V gene has CDR1 SGHTA and CDR2 FQGNSA. This CDR3 is built from 17 residues. V trimming: 1 base; J trimming: 1 base; junction bases outside the gene matches: 8.

The J gene is TRBJ2-1, the V gene TRBV29-1; the match to TRBD2 covers 10 bases. This CDR3 contains 15 residues. The J segment lost 8 bases and the V segment lost 4 bases, leaving 11 bases of the junction unmatched. Germline values: CDR1 SQVTM, CDR2 ANQGSEA. CDR3: CSVVGAGGPGDEQFF. Written as DNA, the CDR3 is TGCAGCGTTGTCGGAGCGGGGGGGCCGGGGGATGAGCAGTTCTTC.

This clonotype has more than one count but fewer than ten. The chain combines TRBV9 with TRBJ2-3; D is ambiguous. V lost 0 bases to trimming and J lost 4 bases, with 12 bases between them. The germline gives CDR1 SGDLS, CDR2 YYNGEE. The CDR3 contains 15 residues. The CDR3 sequence: CASSVALSRADTQYF. For the CDR3, the DNA is TGTGCCAGCAGCGTAGCTTTGTCCCGGGCAGATACGCAGTATTTT. Together with reference TRBV9 and TRBJ2-3, the CDR3 gives the full variable domain: DSGVTQTPKHLITATGQRVTLRCSPRSGDLSVYWYQQSLDQGLQFLIQYYNGEERAKGNILERFSAQQFPDLHSELNLSSLELGDSALYFCASSVALSRADTQYFGPGTRLTVL.

A few counts support this clonotype. The J gene is TRBJ1-2, the V gene TRBV7-2, with D unresolved. This CDR3 region has 15 residues. Germline V gene lookup returns CDR1 SGHTA and CDR2 FQGNSA. The V end was cut by 1 base, the J end by 4 bases, with 13 bases between. The CDR3, as DNA: TGTGCCAGCAGCTTAGACAGCCCGCTGTTCTATGGCTACACCTTC. It translates to CASSLDSPLFYGYTF.

This clonotype was observed a few times. J is TRBJ2-3 and V is TRBV7-8; the D is unclear. The germline CDR1 and CDR2 sequences are SGHVS and FQNEAQ. The V and J ends lost 5 bases and 3 bases respectively, with 15 bases between them. This CDR3 is 15 amino acids long. The CDR3 nucleotides read TGTGCCAGCAGCGAAGACTTAGGGATAACAGATACGCAGTATTTT. Translating gives CASSEDLGITDTQYF.

This chain joins TRBV28 and TRBJ2-6; the D call may be TRBD1 or TRBD2 (7 bases each). The CDR3 runs 15 residues. Looked up from germline, CDR1 is MDHEN and CDR2 is SYDVKM. V was clipped by 11 bases and J by 0 bases, with 14 bases between them. The CDR3 protein is CAAGGERSGANVLTF. The CDR3 bases are TGTGCCGCAGGGGGGGAGCGCTCTGGGGCCAACGTCCTGACTTTC.

This sequence joins TRBV7-2 and TRBJ2-1; TRBD1 matches at 9 bases. This CDR3 has 16 residues. V was pared by 5 bases and J by 2 bases, with 7 bases of the junction left unmatched. Per the germline V gene, CDR1 is SGHTA and CDR2 is FQGNSA. CDR3: CASSLTGTGPYNEQFF. Here the CDR3 DNA reads TGTGCCAGCAGCCTTACCGGGACAGGGCCCTACAATGAGCAGTTCTTC.